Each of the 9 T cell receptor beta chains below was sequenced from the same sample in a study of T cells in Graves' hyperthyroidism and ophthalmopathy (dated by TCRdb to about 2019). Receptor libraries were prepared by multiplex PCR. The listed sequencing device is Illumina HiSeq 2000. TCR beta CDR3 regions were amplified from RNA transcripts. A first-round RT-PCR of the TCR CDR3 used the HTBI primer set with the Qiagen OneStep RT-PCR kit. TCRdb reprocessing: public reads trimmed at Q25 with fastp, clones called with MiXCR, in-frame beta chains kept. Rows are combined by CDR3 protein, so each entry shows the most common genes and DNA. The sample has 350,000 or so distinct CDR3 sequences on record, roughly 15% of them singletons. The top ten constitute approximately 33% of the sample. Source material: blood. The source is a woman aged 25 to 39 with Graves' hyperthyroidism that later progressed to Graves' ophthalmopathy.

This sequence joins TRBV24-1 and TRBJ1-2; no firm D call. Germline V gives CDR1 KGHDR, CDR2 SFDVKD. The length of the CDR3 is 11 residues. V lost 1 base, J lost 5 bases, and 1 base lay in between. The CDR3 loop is CATSDFYGYTF. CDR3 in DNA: TGTGCCACCAGTGATTTTTATGGCTACACCTTC.

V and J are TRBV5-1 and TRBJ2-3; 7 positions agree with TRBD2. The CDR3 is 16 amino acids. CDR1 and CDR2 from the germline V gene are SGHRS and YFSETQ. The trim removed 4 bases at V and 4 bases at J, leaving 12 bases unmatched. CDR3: CASSPSAGLGPDTQYF. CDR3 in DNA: TGCGCCAGCAGCCCCTCAGCGGGACTGGGCCCAGATACGCAGTATTTT.

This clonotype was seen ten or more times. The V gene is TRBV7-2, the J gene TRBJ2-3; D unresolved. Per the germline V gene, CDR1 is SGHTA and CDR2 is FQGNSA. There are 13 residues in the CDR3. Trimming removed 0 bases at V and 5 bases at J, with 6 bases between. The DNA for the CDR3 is TGTGCCAGCAGCTTAGCTCGGGTAGATACGCAGTATTTT. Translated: CASSLARVDTQYF.

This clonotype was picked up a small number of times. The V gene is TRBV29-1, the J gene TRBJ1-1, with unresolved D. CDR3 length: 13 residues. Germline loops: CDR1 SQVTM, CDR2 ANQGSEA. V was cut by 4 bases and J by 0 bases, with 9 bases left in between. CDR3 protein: CSVGSAMNTEAFF. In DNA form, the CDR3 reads TGCAGCGTTGGGTCAGCCATGAACACTGAAGCTTTCTTT.

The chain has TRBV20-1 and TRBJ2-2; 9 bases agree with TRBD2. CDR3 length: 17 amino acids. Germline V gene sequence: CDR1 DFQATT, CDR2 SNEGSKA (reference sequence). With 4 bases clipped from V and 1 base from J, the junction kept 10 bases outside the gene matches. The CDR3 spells CSATGPLAGKNTGELFF. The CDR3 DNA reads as TGCAGTGCTACTGGACCGCTAGCGGGAAAGAACACCGGGGAGCTGTTTTTT.

CDR3 coding DNA: TGCAGCGGCGGAGTGGAGACCCAGTACTTC. It yields the protein CSGGVETQYF. The chain couples TRBV29-1 to TRBJ2-5; D gene uncertain. Germline values: CDR1 SQVTM, CDR2 ANQGSEA. Deletions cut 7 bases from V and 5 bases from J, with 8 bases between. The CDR3 has 10 residues.

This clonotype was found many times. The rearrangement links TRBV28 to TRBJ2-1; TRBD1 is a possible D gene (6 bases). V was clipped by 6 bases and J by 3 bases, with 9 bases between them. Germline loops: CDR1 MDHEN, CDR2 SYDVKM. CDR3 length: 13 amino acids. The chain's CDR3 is CASRRTDYNEQFF. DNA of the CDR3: TGTGCCAGCAGGCGGACAGACTACAATGAGCAGTTCTTC.

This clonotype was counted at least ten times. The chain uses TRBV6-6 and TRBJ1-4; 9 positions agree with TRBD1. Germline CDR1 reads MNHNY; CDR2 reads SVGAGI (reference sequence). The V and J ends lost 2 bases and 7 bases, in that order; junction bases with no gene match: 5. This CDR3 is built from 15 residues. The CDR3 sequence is CASSYARDRVEKLFF. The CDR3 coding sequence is TGTGCCAGCAGTTACGCCCGGGACAGGGTTGAAAAACTGTTTTTT.

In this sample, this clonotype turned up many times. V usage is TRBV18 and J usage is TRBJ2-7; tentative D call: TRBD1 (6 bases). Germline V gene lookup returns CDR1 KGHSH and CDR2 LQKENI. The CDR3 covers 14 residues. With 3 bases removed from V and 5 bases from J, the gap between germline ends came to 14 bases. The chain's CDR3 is CASSPLQGSNEQYF. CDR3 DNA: TGTGCCAGCTCACCTCTACAGGGCAGCAACGAGCAGTACTTC.